This TCR beta chain was captured by sequencing in a study of T cell responses to AZD1222 COVID-19 vaccine. Repertoires were generated with immunoSEQ multiplex PCR, while TCRdb's copy carries only in-frame clones and drops some. Of about 110,000 clones detected, roughly nine tenths appear once; the ten largest clones hold 1.2%. General observations from the study: Sampling that yielded the repertoires occurred only after the peak T cell response. Breadth and depth of Spike-specific TCRs rose after two AZD1222 doses.

A word on this clone: What it binds is unknown.

Looked up from germline, CDR1 is SGHTS and CDR2 is YDEGEE. The CDR3 spans 13 residues. Deletions cut 2 bases from V and 1 base from J, with 4 bases between. V usage is TRBV5-8 and J usage is TRBJ1-5; D remains ambiguous. The starting material was peripheral blood, obtained on day 0 of AZD1222 vaccination. The receptor was derived from an adult in good health. As DNA, the CDR3 is TGTGCCAGCAGCTTAACCAGCAATCAGCCCCAGCATTTT. Protein sequence: CASSLTSNQPQHF.